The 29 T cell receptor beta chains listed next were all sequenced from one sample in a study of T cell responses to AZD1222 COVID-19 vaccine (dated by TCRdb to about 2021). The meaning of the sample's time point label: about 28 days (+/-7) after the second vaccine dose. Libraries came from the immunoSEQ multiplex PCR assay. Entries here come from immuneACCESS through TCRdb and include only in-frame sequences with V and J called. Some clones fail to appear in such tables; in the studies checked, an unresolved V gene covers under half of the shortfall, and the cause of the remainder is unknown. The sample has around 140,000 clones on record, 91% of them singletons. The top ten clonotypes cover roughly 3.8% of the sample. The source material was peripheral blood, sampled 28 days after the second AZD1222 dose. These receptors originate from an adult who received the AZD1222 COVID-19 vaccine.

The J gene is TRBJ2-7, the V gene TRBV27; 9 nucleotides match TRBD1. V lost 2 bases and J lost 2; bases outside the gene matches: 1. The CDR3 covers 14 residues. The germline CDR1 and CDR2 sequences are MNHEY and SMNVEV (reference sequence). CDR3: CASSLGDRAYEQYF. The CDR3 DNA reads TGTGCCAGCAGTTTAGGGGACAGGGCCTACGAGCAGTACTTC.

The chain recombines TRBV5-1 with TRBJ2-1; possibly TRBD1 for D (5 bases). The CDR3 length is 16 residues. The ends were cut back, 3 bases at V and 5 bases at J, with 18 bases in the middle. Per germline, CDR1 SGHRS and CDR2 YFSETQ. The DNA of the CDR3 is TGCGCCAGCAGCTCCCTCCCCAGGGTAACCCACAATGAGCAGTTCTTC. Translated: CASSSLPRVTHNEQFF. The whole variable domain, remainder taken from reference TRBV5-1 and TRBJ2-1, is KAGVTQTPRYLIKTRGQQVTLSCSPISGHRSVSWYQQTPGQGLQFLFEYFSETQRNKGNFPGRFSGRQFSNSRSEMNVSTLELGDSALYLCASSSLPRVTHNEQFFGPGTRLTVL.

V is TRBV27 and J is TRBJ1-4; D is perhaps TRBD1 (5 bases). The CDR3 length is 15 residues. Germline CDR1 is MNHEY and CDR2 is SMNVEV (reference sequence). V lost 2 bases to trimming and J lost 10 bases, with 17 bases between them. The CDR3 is CASSLEGPQWGKLFF. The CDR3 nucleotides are TGTGCCAGCAGTTTAGAGGGGCCGCAATGGGGAAAACTGTTTTTT.

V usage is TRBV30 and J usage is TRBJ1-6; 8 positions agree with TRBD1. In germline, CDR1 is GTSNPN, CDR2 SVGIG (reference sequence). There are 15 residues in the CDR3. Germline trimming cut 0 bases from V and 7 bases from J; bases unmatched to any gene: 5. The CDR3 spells CAWSVYGQGNSPLHF. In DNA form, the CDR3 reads TGTGCCTGGAGTGTATACGGACAGGGAAATTCACCCCTCCACTTT.

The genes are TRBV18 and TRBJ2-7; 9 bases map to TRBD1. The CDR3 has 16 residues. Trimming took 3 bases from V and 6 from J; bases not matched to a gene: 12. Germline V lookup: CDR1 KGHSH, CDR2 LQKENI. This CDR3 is CASSPPGTGNSGEQYF. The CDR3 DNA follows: TGTGCCAGCTCACCTCCCGGGACAGGGAATTCCGGCGAGCAGTACTTC.

Here the CDR3 DNA reads TGTGCCAGCAGTGAACCATTGACAGGGGGGGCCTATGGCTACACCTTC. Protein product: CASSEPLTGGAYGYTF. The rearrangement links TRBV6-1 to TRBJ1-2; 9 bases match TRBD1. Per the germline V gene, CDR1 is MNHNS and CDR2 is SASEGT. The V segment lost 2 bases and the J segment 4 bases; nucleotides outside the gene matches: 8. The CDR3 runs 16 residues.

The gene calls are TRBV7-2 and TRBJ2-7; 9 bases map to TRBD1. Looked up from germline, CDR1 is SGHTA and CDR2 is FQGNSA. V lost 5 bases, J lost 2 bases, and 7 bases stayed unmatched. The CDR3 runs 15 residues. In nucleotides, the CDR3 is TGTGCCAGCAGCCCGGGACAGGGCCTACCCTACGAGCAGTACTTC. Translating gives CASSPGQGLPYEQYF.

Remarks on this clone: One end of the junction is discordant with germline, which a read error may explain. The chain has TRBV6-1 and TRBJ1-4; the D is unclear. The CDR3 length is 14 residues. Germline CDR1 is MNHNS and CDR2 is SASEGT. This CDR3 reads CASSENFAKEKLFF. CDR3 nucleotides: TGTGCCAGCAGTGAAAATTTTGCTAAGGAAAAACTGTTTTTT.

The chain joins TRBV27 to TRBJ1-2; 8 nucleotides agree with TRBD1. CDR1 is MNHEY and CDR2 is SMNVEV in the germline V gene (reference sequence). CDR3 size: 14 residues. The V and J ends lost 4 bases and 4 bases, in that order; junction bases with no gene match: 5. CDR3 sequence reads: CASSYQGQGYGYTF. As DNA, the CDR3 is TGTGCCAGCAGTTACCAAGGACAGGGCTATGGCTACACCTTC.

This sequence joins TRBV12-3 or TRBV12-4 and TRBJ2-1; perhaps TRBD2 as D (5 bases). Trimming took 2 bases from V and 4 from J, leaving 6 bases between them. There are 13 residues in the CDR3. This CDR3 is CASSLPGYNEQFF. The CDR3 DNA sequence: TGTGCCAGCAGTTTACCGGGGTACAATGAGCAGTTCTTC.

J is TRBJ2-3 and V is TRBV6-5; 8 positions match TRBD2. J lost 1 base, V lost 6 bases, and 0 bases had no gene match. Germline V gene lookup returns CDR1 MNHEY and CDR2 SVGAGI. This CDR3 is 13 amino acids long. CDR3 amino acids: CASRLAGTDTQYF. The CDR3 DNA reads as TGTGCCAGCAGACTAGCGGGCACAGATACGCAGTATTTT.

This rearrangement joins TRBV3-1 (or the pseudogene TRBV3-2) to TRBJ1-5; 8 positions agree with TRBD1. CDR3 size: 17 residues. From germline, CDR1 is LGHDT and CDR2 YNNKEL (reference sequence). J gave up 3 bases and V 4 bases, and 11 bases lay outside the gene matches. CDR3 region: CASSRWTGRVVNQPQHF. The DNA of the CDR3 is TGTGCCAGCAGCCGTTGGACAGGGAGGGTTGTCAATCAGCCCCAGCATTTT.

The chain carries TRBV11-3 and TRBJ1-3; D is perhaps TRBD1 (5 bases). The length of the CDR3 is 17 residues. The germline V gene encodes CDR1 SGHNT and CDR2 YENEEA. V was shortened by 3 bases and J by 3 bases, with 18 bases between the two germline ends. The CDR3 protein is CASSFDAQELFGNTIYF. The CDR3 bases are TGTGCCAGCAGCTTTGACGCACAGGAGCTGTTTGGAAACACCATATATTTT.

The CDR3 region has the DNA TGTGCCAGCAGCCAAGAGAACAATCAGCCCCAGCATTTT. Protein: CASSQENNQPQHF. The V call is TRBV16, the J call TRBJ1-5; D is uncertain. The CDR3 is 13 amino acids. Germline assignment: CDR1 KGHSY and CDR2 FQNENV. Trimming shortened V by 2 bases and J by 3 bases, and 5 bases separated the two germline ends.

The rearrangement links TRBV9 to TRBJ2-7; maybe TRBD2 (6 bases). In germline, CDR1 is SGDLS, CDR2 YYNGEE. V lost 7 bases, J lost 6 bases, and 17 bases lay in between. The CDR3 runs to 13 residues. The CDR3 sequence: CASGSAGFREQYF. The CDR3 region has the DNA TGTGCCAGCGGGTCTGCGGGGTTTCGCGAGCAGTACTTC.

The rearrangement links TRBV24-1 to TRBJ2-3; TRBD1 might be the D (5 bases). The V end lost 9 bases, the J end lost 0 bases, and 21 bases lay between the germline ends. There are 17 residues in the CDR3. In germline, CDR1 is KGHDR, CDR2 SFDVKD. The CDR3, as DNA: TGTGCCACCCCCCCCCGAATAGAAGGGGTTAGCACAGATACGCAGTATTTT. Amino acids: CATPPRIEGVSTDTQYF.

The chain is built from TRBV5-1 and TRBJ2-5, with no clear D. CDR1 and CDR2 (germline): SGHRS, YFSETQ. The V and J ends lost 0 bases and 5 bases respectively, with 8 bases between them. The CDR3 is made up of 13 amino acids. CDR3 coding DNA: TGCGCCAGCAGCTTGGGCCTTGGCGAGACCCAGTACTTC. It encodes CASSLGLGETQYF.

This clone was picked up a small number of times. The CDR3 DNA is TGTGCCAGCAGCTTAGGGGGACCCGGAAATAGCAATCAGCCCCAGCATTTT. Its translation is CASSLGGPGNSNQPQHF. The V call is TRBV7-6, the J call TRBJ1-5; tentative D call: TRBD1 (5 bases). V was shortened by 1 base and J by 0 bases, with 13 bases between the two germline ends. CDR1 SGHVS and CDR2 FNYEAQ come from the germline V gene. This CDR3 is 17 amino acids long.

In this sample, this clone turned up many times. The CDR3 protein is CASSLETRDNQPQHF. The CDR3 region has the DNA TGTGCCAGCAGCTTAGAAACCCGGGATAATCAGCCCCAGCATTTT. J is TRBJ1-5 and V is TRBV7-6; D gene unclear. CDR1 and CDR2 (germline): SGHVS, FNYEAQ. The germline V and J ends were trimmed by 1 base and 4 bases, with 11 bases remaining between them. This CDR3 contains 15 residues.

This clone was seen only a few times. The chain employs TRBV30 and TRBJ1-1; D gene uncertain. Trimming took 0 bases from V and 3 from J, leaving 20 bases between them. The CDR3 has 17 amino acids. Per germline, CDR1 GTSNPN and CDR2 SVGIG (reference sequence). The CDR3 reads CAWSVFGFLAADTEAFF. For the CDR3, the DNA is TGTGCCTGGAGTGTATTTGGATTTCTAGCGGCGGACACTGAAGCTTTCTTT.

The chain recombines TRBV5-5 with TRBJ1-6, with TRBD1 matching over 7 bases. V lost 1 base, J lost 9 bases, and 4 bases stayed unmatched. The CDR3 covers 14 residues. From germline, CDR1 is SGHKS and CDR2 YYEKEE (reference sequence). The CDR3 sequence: CASSLNRGGSPLHF. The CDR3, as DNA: TGTGCCAGCAGCTTGAACAGGGGAGGTTCACCCCTCCACTTT.

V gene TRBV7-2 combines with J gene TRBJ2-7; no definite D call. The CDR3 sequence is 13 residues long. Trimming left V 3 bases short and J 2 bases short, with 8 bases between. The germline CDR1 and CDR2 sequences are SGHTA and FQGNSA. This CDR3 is CASSFSGTYEQYF. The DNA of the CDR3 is TGTGCCAGCAGCTTTAGTGGAACCTACGAGCAGTACTTC.

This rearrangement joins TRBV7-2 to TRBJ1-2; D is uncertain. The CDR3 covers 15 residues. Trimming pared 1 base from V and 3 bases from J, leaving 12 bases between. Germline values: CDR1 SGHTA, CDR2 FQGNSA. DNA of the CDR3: TGTGCCAGCAGCTTAGGAGCTCGGGGTGACTATGGCTACACCTTC. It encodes CASSLGARGDYGYTF.

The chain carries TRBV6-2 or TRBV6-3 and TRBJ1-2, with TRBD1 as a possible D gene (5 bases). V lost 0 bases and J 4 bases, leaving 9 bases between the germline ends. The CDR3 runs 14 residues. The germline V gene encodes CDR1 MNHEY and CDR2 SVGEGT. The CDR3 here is CASSYSEGVYGYTF. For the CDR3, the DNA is TGTGCCAGCAGTTACTCGGAAGGGGTCTATGGCTACACCTTC.

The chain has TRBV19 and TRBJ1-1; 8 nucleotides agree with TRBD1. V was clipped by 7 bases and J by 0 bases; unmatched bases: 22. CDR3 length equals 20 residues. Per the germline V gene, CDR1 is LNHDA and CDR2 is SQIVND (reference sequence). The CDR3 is CASNRPGGLRSTLMNTEAFF. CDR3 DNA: TGTGCCAGTAATCGGCCAGGGGGCCTTCGGTCAACCCTTATGAACACTGAAGCTTTCTTT.

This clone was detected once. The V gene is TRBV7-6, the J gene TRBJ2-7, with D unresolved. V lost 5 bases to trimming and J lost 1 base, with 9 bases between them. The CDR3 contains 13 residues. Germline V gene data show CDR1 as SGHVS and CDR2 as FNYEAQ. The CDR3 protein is CASSDRESYEQYF. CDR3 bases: TGTGCCAGCAGCGACCGTGAGTCCTACGAGCAGTACTTC. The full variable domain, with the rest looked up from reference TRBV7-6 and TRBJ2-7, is GAGVSQSPRYKVTKRGQDVALRCDPISGHVSLYWYRQALGQGPEFLTYFNYEAQQDKSGLPNDRFSAERPEGSISTLTIQRTEQRDSAMYRCASSDRESYEQYFGPGTRLTVT.

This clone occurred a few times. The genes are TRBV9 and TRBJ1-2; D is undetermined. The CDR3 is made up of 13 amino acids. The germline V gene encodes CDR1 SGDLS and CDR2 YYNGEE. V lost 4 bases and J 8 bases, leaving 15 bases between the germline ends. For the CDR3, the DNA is TGTGCCAGCAGCCCACGTCCGTTAGACGGCTACACCTTC. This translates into CASSPRPLDGYTF.

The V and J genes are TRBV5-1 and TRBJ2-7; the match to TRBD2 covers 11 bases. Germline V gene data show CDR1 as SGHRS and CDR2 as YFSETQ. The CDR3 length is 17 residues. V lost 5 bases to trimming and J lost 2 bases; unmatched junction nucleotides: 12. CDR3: CASSMGLAGGQAYEQYF. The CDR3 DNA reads TGCGCCAGCAGTATGGGCCTAGCGGGAGGTCAAGCCTACGAGCAGTACTTC.

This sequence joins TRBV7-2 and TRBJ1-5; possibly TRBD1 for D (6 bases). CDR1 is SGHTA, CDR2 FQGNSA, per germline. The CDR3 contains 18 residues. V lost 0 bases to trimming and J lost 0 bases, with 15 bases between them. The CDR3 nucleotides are TGTGCCAGCAGCTTAGCCCCTGGGGGACAAGCTAGCAATCAGCCCCAGCATTTT. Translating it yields CASSLAPGGQASNQPQHF.